Shown below are 4 T cell receptor beta chains from a single sample sequenced in a study of blood T cell repertoires in COVID-19. The method was immunoSEQ multiplex PCR; TCRdb's version includes in-frame clones alone and lacks a portion of them. Seen here are hundreds of thousands of clones, 65% to 90% observed once, and the top ten hold 5.5% to 7%. The sequencing input was peripheral blood. The source of these receptors is a man older than 75 with acute or convalescent COVID-19.

The chain carries TRBV29-1 and TRBJ2-1; 9 bases match TRBD2. Germline V gene lookup returns CDR1 SQVTM and CDR2 ANQGSEA. CDR3 length: 15 residues. The ends lost 6 bases at V and 7 bases at J; junction bases unmatched: 13. Here the CDR3 reads CSVAPMAGGGNEQFF. Written as DNA, the CDR3 is TGCAGCGTCGCCCCAATGGCGGGAGGGGGGAATGAGCAGTTCTTC.

CDR3 loop: CASSTDSVLSGNTIYF. CDR3 DNA: TGTGCCAGCTCAACCGACAGTGTCCTTTCTGGAAACACCATATATTTT. The chain couples TRBV18 to TRBJ1-3; TRBD1 is a possible D gene (5 bases). From germline, CDR1 is KGHSH and CDR2 LQKENI. V was cut by 5 bases and J by 1 base, with 15 bases left in between. The CDR3 has 16 amino acids.

The gene calls are TRBV18 and TRBJ2-5, with 9 nucleotides matching TRBD2. The CDR3 runs 15 residues. From germline, CDR1 is KGHSH and CDR2 LQKENI. The junction had 5 bases not matched to a gene; V was cut back by 1 base and J by 5 bases. CDR3: CASSPLAGDAETQYF. Here the CDR3 DNA reads TGTGCCAGCTCACCACTAGCGGGAGACGCTGAGACCCAGTACTTC.

The chain combines TRBV7-8 with TRBJ2-7; 7 bases fit TRBD2. Trimming at V came to 2 bases and at J to 0 bases, leaving 7 bases not matched to a gene. CDR3 length equals 16 residues. Germline assignment: CDR1 SGHVS and CDR2 FQNEAQ. The CDR3 coding sequence is TGTGCCAGCAGCTTATTCCTAGCGGAGAGCTCCTACGAGCAGTACTTC. Translated: CASSLFLAESSYEQYF.